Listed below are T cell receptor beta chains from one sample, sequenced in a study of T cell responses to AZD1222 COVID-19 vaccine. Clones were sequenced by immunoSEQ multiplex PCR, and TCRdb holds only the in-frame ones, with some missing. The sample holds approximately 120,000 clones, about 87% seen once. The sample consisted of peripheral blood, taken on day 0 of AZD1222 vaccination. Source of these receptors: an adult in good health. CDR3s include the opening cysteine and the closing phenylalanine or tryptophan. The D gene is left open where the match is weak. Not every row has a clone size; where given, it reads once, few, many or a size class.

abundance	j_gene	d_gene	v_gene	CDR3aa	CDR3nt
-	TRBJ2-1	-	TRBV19	CATSVGNRGNEQFF	TGTGCCACCAGCGTCGGGAACCGAGGGAATGAGCAGTTCTTC
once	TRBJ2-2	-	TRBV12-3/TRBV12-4	CASSLLGTGELFF	TGTGCCAGCAGTTTATTGGGGACCGGGGAGCTGTTTTTT
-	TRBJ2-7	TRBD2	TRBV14	CASSQLAGPSYEQYF	TGTGCCAGCAGCCAGCTAGCGGGACCTTCCTACGAGCAGTACTTC
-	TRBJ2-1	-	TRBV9	CASSVANLYNEQFF	TGTGCCAGCAGCGTAGCTAACCTCTACAATGAGCAGTTCTTC
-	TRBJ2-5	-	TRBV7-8	CASSLKKGTQYF	TGTGCCAGCAGCTTAAAAAAGGGGACCCAGTACTTC
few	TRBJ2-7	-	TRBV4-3	CASSLDTGPRGYEQYF	TGCGCCAGCAGCCTCGACACAGGGCCAAGGGGCTACGAGCAGTACTTC
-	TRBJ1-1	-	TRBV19	CASSIVSNTEAFF	TGTGCCAGTAGTATTGTTTCGAACACTGAAGCTTTCTTT
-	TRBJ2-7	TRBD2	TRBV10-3	CAIRVTGGPQQYF	TGTGCCATCAGAGTGACGGGAGGGCCCCAGCAGTACTTC
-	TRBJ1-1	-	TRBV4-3	CASSQSPGTEAFF	TGCGCCAGCAGCCAAAGTCCCGGCACTGAAGCTTTCTTT
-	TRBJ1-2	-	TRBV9	CASSVGGNPSNYGYTF	TGTGCCAGCAGCGTAGGAGGCAACCCCTCTAACTATGGCTACACCTTC
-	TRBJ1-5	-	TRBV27	CASSDIGVEDTRDNQPQHF	TGTGCCAGCAGCGATATAGGGGTTGAGGACACGAGGGACAATCAGCCCCAGCATTTT
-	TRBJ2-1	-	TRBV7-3	CASSFRQGYNEQFF	TGTGCCAGCAGCTTCCGACAAGGCTACAATGAGCAGTTCTTC
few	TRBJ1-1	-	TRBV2	CASSTDYMNTEAFF	TGTGCCAGCAGTACAGATTACATGAACACTGAAGCTTTCTTT